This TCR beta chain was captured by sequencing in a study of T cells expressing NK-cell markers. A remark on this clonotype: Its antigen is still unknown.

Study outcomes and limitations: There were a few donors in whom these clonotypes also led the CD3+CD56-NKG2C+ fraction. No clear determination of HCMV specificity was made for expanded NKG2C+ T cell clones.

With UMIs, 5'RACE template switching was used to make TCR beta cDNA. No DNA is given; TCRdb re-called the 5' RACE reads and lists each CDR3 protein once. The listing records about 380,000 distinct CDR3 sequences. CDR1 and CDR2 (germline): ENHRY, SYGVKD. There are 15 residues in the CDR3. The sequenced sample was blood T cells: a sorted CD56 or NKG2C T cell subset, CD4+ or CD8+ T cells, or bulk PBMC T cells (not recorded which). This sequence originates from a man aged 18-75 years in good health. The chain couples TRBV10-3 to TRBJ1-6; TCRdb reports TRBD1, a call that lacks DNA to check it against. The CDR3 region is CAISEQGARNSPLHF.